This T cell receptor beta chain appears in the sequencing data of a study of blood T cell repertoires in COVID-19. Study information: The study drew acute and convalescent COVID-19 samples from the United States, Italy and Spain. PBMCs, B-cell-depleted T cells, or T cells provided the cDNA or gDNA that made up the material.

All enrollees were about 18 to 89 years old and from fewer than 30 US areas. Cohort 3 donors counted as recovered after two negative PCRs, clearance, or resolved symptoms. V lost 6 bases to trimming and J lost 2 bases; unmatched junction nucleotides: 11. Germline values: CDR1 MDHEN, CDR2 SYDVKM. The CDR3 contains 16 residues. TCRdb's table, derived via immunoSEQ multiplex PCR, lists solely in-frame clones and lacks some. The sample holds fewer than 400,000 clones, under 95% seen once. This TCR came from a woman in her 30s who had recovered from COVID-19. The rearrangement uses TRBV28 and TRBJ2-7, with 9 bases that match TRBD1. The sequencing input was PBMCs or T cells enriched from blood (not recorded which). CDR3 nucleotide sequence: TGTGCCAGCAGCGGTACCGGGACAGGGAACGCCTACGAGCAGTACTTC. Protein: CASSGTGTGNAYEQYF.